The next 12 T cell receptor beta chains were all read from a single sample in a study of shared clonotypes between healthy human individuals. Clones were read by immunoSEQ multiplex PCR, and TCRdb kept only the in-frame ones, dropping some. There are nearly 1 million clones in the sample; around 80% occur only once, and over 1.3% lies in the top ten. Input material: memory CD4+ T cells sorted from blood. Subset reported: CD45RA-negative fraction. The receptors stem from a man younger than 35 in good health.

The chain uses TRBV5-1 and TRBJ2-5; TRBD2 is a possible D gene (6 bases). Trimming stripped 4 bases from V and 1 base from J, with 11 bases between. The CDR3 has 14 residues. Per germline, CDR1 SGHRS and CDR2 YFSETQ. CDR3 sequence: CASSRGDPQETQYF. The DNA for the CDR3 is TGCGCCAGCAGCCGCGGGGACCCCCAAGAGACCCAGTACTTC.

This clone came up once. V and J are TRBV5-1 and TRBJ1-1; tentative D call: TRBD1 (5 bases). Germline V gene sequence: CDR1 SGHRS, CDR2 YFSETQ. CDR3 length: 17 residues. Between the trimmed V and J ends, which lost 0 bases and 0 bases, there was a span of 15 bases. CDR3 protein: CASSLVVQADMNTEAFF. The CDR3 DNA reads as TGCGCCAGCAGCTTGGTGGTACAGGCCGACATGAACACTGAAGCTTTCTTT.

V is TRBV7-8 and J is TRBJ1-5; no clear D. This CDR3 contains 17 residues. V dropped 2 bases and J dropped 6 bases, with 20 bases sitting between them. Germline-derived CDR1 and CDR2 are SGHVS and FQNEAQ. The CDR3 reads CASSLSTGAGRSQPQHF. Written as DNA, the CDR3 is TGTGCCAGCAGCTTATCCACGGGTGCCGGTAGGAGTCAGCCCCAGCATTTT.

The CDR3 is CASSDSGGLYNEQFF. CDR3 DNA: TGTGCCAGCAGCGATAGCGGGGGCTTATACAATGAGCAGTTCTTC. The chain recombines TRBV7-6 with TRBJ2-1, with 9 bases lining up with TRBD2. V shed 5 bases, J shed 4 bases, and the junction held 6 bases outside the gene matches. CDR1 SGHVS and CDR2 FNYEAQ come from the germline V gene. The CDR3 spans 15 residues.

The chain uses TRBV4-1 and TRBJ2-5, with TRBD2 identical over 10 bases. The CDR3 has 18 amino acids. Trimming cost V 3 bases and J 1 base; bases outside gene matches: 11. Per germline, CDR1 MGHRA and CDR2 YSYEKL. The CDR3 spells CASSQGGGLADTQETQYF. The DNA of the CDR3 is TGCGCCAGCAGCCAGGGGGGAGGACTAGCGGACACCCAAGAGACCCAGTACTTC.

The chain couples TRBV2 to TRBJ2-5, with 9 bases aligning to TRBD2. The CDR3 is made up of 15 amino acids. Germline loops: CDR1 SNHLY, CDR2 FYNNEI. After removal of 7 bases from V and 5 bases from J, the junction contained 11 bases not matched to a gene. In DNA, the CDR3 is TGTGCCAGCACCTCTAGAGCGGGGGGCCTGGAGACCCAGTACTTC. This gives the protein CASTSRAGGLETQYF. Supplemented by reference TRBV2 and TRBJ2-5, the full variable domain reads EPEVTQTPSHQVTQMGQEVILRCVPISNHLYFYWYRQILGQKVEFLVSFYNNEISEKSEIFDDQFSVERPDGSNFTLKIRSTKLEDSAMYFCASTSRAGGLETQYFGPGTRLLVL.

Concerning this clone itself: In the same sample, other DNA sequences code for this CDR3. The chain has TRBV6-1 and TRBJ1-2; D gene unclear. The length of the CDR3 is 11 residues. Germline assignment: CDR1 MNHNS and CDR2 SASEGT. V was clipped by 2 bases and J by 8 bases, with 6 bases between them. The CDR3 region has the DNA TGTGCCAGCAGTGAACTACACGGCTACACCTTC. Translation gives CASSELHGYTF.

This clone was detected once. The chain has TRBV6-5 and TRBJ2-1, with D perhaps given as TRBD1 or TRBD2 (5 bases each). The V gene lost 8 bases and the J gene lost 8 bases, with 10 bases spanning the gap. Germline V gene lookup returns CDR1 MNHEY and CDR2 SVGAGI. This CDR3 spans 11 amino acids. CDR3 DNA sequence: TGTGCCAGCTCTAGGGACCATGAGCAGTTCTTC. This translates into CASSRDHEQFF.

This chain links TRBV7-2 with TRBJ2-1; 7 positions agree with TRBD1. The CDR3 runs to 14 residues. Germline trimming cut 5 bases from V and 6 bases from J; bases unmatched to any gene: 7. CDR1 SGHTA and CDR2 FQGNSA come from the germline V gene. The CDR3 coding sequence is TGTGCCAGCAGCAGAGGACAGGTCTCCAATGAGCAGTTCTTC. Its protein is CASSRGQVSNEQFF.

This chain connects TRBV7-2 to TRBJ2-5, with a weak D call TRBD2 (5 bases). The CDR3 runs 13 residues. V gave up 5 bases and J gave up 2 bases, with 9 bases separating them. CDR1 is SGHTA, CDR2 FQGNSA, per germline. The CDR3 reads CASSPSRQETQYF. For the CDR3, the DNA is TGTGCCAGCAGCCCTAGCCGGCAAGAGACCCAGTACTTC.

This clone turned up a few times. This chain joins TRBV6-5 and TRBJ2-7; 10 bases align to TRBD1. Germline loops: CDR1 MNHEY, CDR2 SVGAGI. The CDR3 totals 13 residues. V gave up 6 bases and J gave up 3 bases; unmatched junction bases: 2. CDR3 in DNA: TGTGCCAGCAGGAGGGACAGGGGCTACGAGCAGTACTTC. Translating gives CASRRDRGYEQYF.

This clone has only a few counts. A much larger clone differs from this one at a single base, so this may be a read error. The rearrangement joins TRBV6-1 to TRBJ2-2; 7 bases line up with TRBD1. There are 14 residues in the CDR3. Trimming took 6 bases from V and 1 from J; bases not matched to a gene: 2. Germline V lookup: CDR1 MNHNS, CDR2 SASEGT. In DNA, the CDR3 is TGTGCCAGCAGCCGACAGGGGAACACCGGGGAGCTGTTTTTT. Its translation: CASSRQGNTGELFF.